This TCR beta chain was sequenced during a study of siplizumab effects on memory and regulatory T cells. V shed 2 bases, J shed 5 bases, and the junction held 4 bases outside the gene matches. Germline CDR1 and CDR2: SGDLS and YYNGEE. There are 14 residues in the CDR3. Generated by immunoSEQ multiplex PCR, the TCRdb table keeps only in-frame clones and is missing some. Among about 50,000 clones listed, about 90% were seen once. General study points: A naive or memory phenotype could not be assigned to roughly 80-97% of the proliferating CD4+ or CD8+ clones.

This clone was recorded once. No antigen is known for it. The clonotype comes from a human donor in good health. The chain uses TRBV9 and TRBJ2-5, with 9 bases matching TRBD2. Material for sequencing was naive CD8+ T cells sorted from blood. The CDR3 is CASSVLAGIETQYF. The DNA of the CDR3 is TGTGCCAGCAGCGTTCTAGCGGGAATTGAGACCCAGTACTTC.